A single sample is the source of the 17 T cell receptor beta chains below, sequenced in a study of CXCR3-negative and CXCR3-positive naive CD8 T cells. Study-wide points: Hydrophobicity of TRB CDR3s was greater in CXCR3-positive naive cells than in CXCR3-negative naive cells.

These receptors lack a known antigen. The authors made the TRB cDNA libraries by 5' RACE using UMI labels. TCRdb re-called the 5' RACE reads; one entry per CDR3 protein, DNA not given. This specimen shows 110,000 or so distinct CDR3 sequences; the ten leading clones hold around 0.36%. The material sequenced was naive CXCR3+ CD8+ T cells from blood. Subset specified: CD45RO-CCR7+CD27+CD95- naive CD8+ T cells expressing CXCR3 (TNR3+). The receptors were sampled from a human donor in good health. Some clones in this sample may be carry-over from other donors' samples.

The chain combines TRBV6-5 with TRBJ2-2. Germline CDR1 MNHEY, CDR2 SVGAGI. This CDR3 region has 11 residues. The CDR3 sequence is CASTWAGELFF.

The chain links TRBV5-6 to TRBJ2-1; the TCRdb call, TRBD2, lacks DNA for checking. The CDR3 consists of 15 residues. Germline assignment: CDR1 SGHDT and CDR2 YYEEEE. The CDR3: CASSPALLGYNEQFF.

This chain connects TRBV4-1 to TRBJ2-4. The CDR3 is 13 residues long. CDR1 and CDR2 from the germline V gene are MGHRA and YSYEKL. Here the CDR3 reads CASSQVTANIQYF.

The V gene is TRBV20-1, the J gene TRBJ2-3; TCRdb names TRBD2, which stays unverified in the absence of DNA. Germline V lookup: CDR1 DFQATT, CDR2 SNEGSKA (reference sequence). This CDR3 is built from 17 residues. CDR3 sequence: CSARDILAVTLRDTQYF.

The chain links TRBV5-4 to TRBJ2-3. The length of the CDR3 is 12 residues. Germline V gives CDR1 SGHNT, CDR2 YYREEE (reference sequence). CDR3 in amino acids: CASSSSARTQYF.

CDR3 sequence: CASSQVTAGEDYGYTF. The V and J genes are TRBV4-1 and TRBJ1-2; no DNA is available, so the TRBD1 call from TCRdb remains unchecked. CDR3 length equals 16 residues. Germline loops: CDR1 MGHRA, CDR2 YSYEKL.

The chain links TRBV23-1 to TRBJ2-4. TRBV23-1 is designated an ORF whose function remains uncertain. CDR3 length equals 17 residues. The CDR3 loop is CASSQSNRASAKNIQYF.

The chain employs TRBV7-2 and TRBJ2-3; TCRdb lists TRBD1, though no DNA is available to test this call. The germline V gene encodes CDR1 SGHTA and CDR2 FQGNSA. The CDR3 extends over 14 amino acids. The CDR3 reads CASSFRGRTDTQYF. Complete variable domain (other parts from reference TRBV7-2 and TRBJ2-3): GAGVSQSPSNKVTEKGKDVELRCDPISGHTALYWYRQSLGQGLEFLIYFQGNSAPDKSGLPSDRFSAERTGGSVSTLTIQRTQQEDSAVYLCASSFRGRTDTQYFGPGTRLTVL.

V usage is TRBV28 and J usage is TRBJ2-5; TCRdb's D gene call, TRBD2, goes unchecked for lack of DNA. The germline V gene has CDR1 MDHEN and CDR2 SYDVKM. CDR3 size: 12 residues. CDR3 amino acids: CASSFPEGTQYF.

The rearrangement links TRBV15 to TRBJ1-4; there is no DNA to check the TCRdb D call of TRBD1. The CDR3 has 15 residues. Germline CDR1 is LNHNV and CDR2 is YYDKDF (reference sequence). The CDR3 spells CATSRETGRREKLFF.

The chain employs TRBV29-1 and TRBJ2-1; TCRdb lists TRBD2, though no DNA is available to test this call. Germline CDR1 and CDR2: SQVTM and ANQGSEA. The CDR3 extends over 14 amino acids. The CDR3 sequence is CSARTSVSYNEQFF.

The rearrangement joins TRBV2 to TRBJ2-7; there is no DNA to check the TCRdb D call of TRBD2. Germline assignment: CDR1 SNHLY and CDR2 FYNNEI. This CDR3 spans 16 amino acids. The CDR3 protein is CASSEAGRPFSYEQYF.

This chain connects TRBV12-3 or TRBV12-4 to TRBJ2-7; TCRdb's D call, TRBD1, is unchecked because there is no DNA. The CDR3 runs 14 residues. CDR3 amino acids: CASSPPDRHYEQYF.

The chain links TRBV6-2 or TRBV6-3 to TRBJ2-7; checking the TCRdb D call of TRBD1 is not possible without DNA. The CDR3 has 15 residues. The germline gives CDR1 MNHEY, CDR2 SVGEGT. CDR3 loop: CASSYLQGSIYEQYF.

V and J are TRBV27 and TRBJ2-7; with no DNA, the TCRdb D assignment of TRBD2 cannot be verified. CDR3 length: 14 residues. The germline V gene encodes CDR1 MNHEY and CDR2 SMNVEV (reference sequence). CDR3 sequence reads: CASSFTSGSYEQYF.

The rearrangement links TRBV6-2 or TRBV6-3 to TRBJ2-7; there is no DNA to check the TCRdb D call of TRBD1. The CDR3 spans 15 residues. Germline lookup yields CDR1 MNHEY and CDR2 SVGEGT. This CDR3 reads CASSETGDPTYEQYF.

The chain uses TRBV19 and TRBJ2-7. The CDR3 contains 11 residues. CDR1 and CDR2 from the germline V gene are LNHDA and SQIVND (reference sequence). The chain's CDR3 is CASGSWSEQYF.